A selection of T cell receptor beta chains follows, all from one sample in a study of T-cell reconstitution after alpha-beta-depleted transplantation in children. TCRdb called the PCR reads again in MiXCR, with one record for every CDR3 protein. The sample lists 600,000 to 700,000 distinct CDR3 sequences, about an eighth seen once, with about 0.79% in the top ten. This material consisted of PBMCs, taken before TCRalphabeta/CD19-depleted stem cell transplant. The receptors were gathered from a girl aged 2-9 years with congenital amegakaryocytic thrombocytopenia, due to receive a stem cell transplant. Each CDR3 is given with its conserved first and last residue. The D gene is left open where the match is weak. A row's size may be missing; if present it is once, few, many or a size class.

CAISHGLQETQYF TGTGCCATCAGCCACGGACTGCAAGAGACCCAGTACTTC TRBV10-3 many - TRBJ2-5
CASNDQGSEAFF TGCGCCAGCAACGATCAGGGCTCGGAAGCTTTCTTT TRBV5-1 few - TRBJ1-1
CASSPVGGTEETQYF TGTGCCAGCAGCCCAGTCGGAGGTACGGAGGAGACCCAGTACTTC TRBV11-2 few - TRBJ2-5
CASRETVNSYEQYF TGTGCCAGCAGGGAGACAGTGAACTCCTACGAGCAGTACTTC TRBV2 - - TRBJ2-7
CASSQGQGAWNEQFF TGCGCCAGCAGCCAGGGACAGGGGGCTTGGAATGAGCAGTTCTTC TRBV4-1 - TRBD1 TRBJ2-1
CASSFLGYQETQYF TGCGCCAGCAGCTTCCTAGGATACCAAGAGACCCAGTACTTC TRBV5-1 many - TRBJ2-5
CATGERETQYF TGTGCCACGGGGGAAAGGGAGACCCAGTACTTC TRBV15 - - TRBJ2-5
CASSFRQGVGIQYF TGTGCCAGCAGTTTTCGTCAGGGAGTAGGCATTCAGTACTTC TRBV28 - - TRBJ2-4
CSARGLAGTLGEQYF TGCAGTGCTAGAGGACTAGCGGGGACTTTGGGAGAGCAGTACTTC TRBV20-1 - TRBD2 TRBJ2-7
CSARDQSGRAVGGNEQFF TGCAGTGCTAGAGATCAAAGCGGGAGGGCCGTAGGGGGGAATGAGCAGTTCTTC TRBV20-1 - TRBD2 TRBJ2-1
CASSSGTGNVYNEQFF TGCGCCAGCAGCTCCGGGACAGGGAATGTCTACAATGAGCAGTTCTTC TRBV5-1 - TRBD1 TRBJ2-1
CASRVPAGNTIYF TGTGCCAGCCGGGTTCCAGCTGGAAACACCATATATTTT TRBV6-1 many - TRBJ1-3
CASSLAAESGNNEQFF TGTGCCAGCAGCTTAGCGGCGGAGAGTGGAAACAATGAGCAGTTCTTC TRBV7-9 few - TRBJ2-1
CASSWGGREAIEQFF TGCGCCAGCAGCTGGGGGGGGCGGGAGGCTATTGAGCAGTTCTTC TRBV5-1 few TRBD2 TRBJ2-1
CSAGGVRNDEQYF TGCAGTGCCGGAGGGGTTAGGAACGACGAGCAGTACTTC TRBV20-1 few - TRBJ2-7
CSARARQGNWDSPLHF TGCAGTGCTAGAGCTCGTCAGGGAAATTGGGATTCACCCCTCCACTTT TRBV20-1 many - TRBJ1-6
CASSLGFEDLGGNTIYF TGTGCCAGCAGCTTAGGATTCGAAGACCTAGGGGGAAACACCATATATTTT TRBV7-6 - - TRBJ1-3
CSARDQGIFTEAFF TGCAGTGCTAGGGACCAGGGGATCTTCACTGAAGCTTTCTTT TRBV20-1 many - TRBJ1-1
CSASTSGDYNEQFF TGCAGTGCATCAACTAGCGGAGACTACAATGAGCAGTTCTTC TRBV20-1 - TRBD2 TRBJ2-1
CSAHSTSATGELFF TGCAGTGCTCACTCCACTAGCGCCACCGGGGAGCTGTTTTTT TRBV20-1 many TRBD2 TRBJ2-2
CASSRMDGRIYNVQFF TGTGCCAGCAGCCGGATGGATGGGCGGATTTACAATGTGCAGTTCTTC TRBV4-2 - - TRBJ2-1
CSAIRRTYNEQFF TGCAGTGCCATCCGGAGGACCTACAATGAGCAGTTCTTC TRBV20-1 - - TRBJ2-1